This T cell receptor beta chain was obtained from a study of beta chain features in type 1 diabetes. Findings of the study overall: Naive, central memory and regulatory TCRB repertoires appeared more similar among patients than healthy donors.

Expressed TCRB transcripts were sequenced after all isolated RNA was converted to cDNA. The data were produced by immunoSEQ multiplex PCR, yet TCRdb's version contains in-frame clones alone and is incomplete. Among 900,000 or so clones listed, 15% to 20% were seen once. Concerning this clone: The antigen is undetermined.

The CDR3 sequence is 12 residues long. Germline lookup yields CDR1 SGHRS and CDR2 YFSETQ. J was trimmed by 7 bases and V by 3 bases; bases with no gene match: 1. The rearrangement uses TRBV5-1 and TRBJ2-1; 7 bases fit TRBD2. This TCR came from a young woman in good health. The sample taken for sequencing was naive CD4+ T cells from blood. The CDR3: CASSSSGNEQFF. As DNA, the CDR3 is TGCGCCAGCAGCTCTAGCGGTAATGAGCAGTTCTTC. Full variable domain (missing parts from reference TRBV5-1 and TRBJ2-1): KAGVTQTPRYLIKTRGQQVTLSCSPISGHRSVSWYQQTPGQGLQFLFEYFSETQRNKGNFPGRFSGRQFSNSRSEMNVSTLELGDSALYLCASSSSGNEQFFGPGTRLTVL.